Listed here is a single T cell receptor beta chain. The antigen is unknown. The CDR3 contains 14 residues. Trimming shortened V by 8 bases and J by 7 bases, and 17 bases separated the two germline ends. Germline V lookup: CDR1 SGHDN, CDR2 FVKESK. The protocol was immunoSEQ multiplex PCR, while the TCRdb copy is restricted to in-frame clones and leaves out a portion. The sample has about 170,000 clones, about nine tenths seen once. The data are from a study of cytomegalovirus exposure and HLA in healthy donors. Study-level points and caveats: Subsequent analysis of the 95 to 150 validation repertoires found a tendency for first-cohort TCR clusters to co-occur.

V gene TRBV14 combines with J gene TRBJ1-4; possible D gene TRBD1, 6 bases. This clonotype was sampled from a man younger than 35 in good health and CMV-seropositive. Sequenced material: PBMCs. This CDR3 reads CASGGGRAGEKLFF. CDR3 coding DNA: TGTGCCAGCGGCGGGGGCAGGGCAGGTGAAAAACTGTTTTTT.